This T cell receptor beta chain was observed in a study of shared T cell receptors in the human thymus. Here immunoSEQ multiplex PCR was the method, and the copy in TCRdb shows in-frame clones only, minus some. This table holds hundreds of thousands of clones, 70% to 90% found once. The ends were cut back, 0 bases at V and 5 bases at J, with 9 bases in the middle. The CDR3 runs to 14 residues. The germline gives CDR1 LGHNA, CDR2 YSLEER. These records were also assigned to another study, of human thymus T cells.

The sequence was obtained from a girl in the first two years of life with a congenital heart defect. Sequencing was done on a sample of thymocytes. V usage is TRBV4-3 and J usage is TRBJ2-3; the D gene is possibly TRBD1 (5 bases). CDR3 bases: TGCGCCAGCAGCCAAGAAGAAGGGGAAGATACGCAGTATTTT. Its translation: CASSQEEGEDTQYF.